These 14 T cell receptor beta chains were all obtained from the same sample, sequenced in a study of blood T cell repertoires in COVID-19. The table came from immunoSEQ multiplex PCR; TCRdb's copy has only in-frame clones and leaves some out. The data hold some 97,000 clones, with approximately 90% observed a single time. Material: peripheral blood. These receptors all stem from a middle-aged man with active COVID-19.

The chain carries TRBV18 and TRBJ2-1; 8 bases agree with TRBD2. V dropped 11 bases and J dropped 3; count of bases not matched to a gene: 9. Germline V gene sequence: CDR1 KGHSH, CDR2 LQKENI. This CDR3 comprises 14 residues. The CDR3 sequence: CAGAGGPVYNEQFF. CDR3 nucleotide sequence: TGTGCCGGGGCGGGGGGCCCCGTCTACAATGAGCAGTTCTTC.

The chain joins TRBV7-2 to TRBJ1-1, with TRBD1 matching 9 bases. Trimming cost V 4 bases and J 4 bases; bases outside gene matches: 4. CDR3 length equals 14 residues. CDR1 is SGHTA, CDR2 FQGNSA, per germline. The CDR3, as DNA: TGTGCCAGCAGCTACAGGGGGCATGGCACTGAAGCTTTCTTT. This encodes CASSYRGHGTEAFF.

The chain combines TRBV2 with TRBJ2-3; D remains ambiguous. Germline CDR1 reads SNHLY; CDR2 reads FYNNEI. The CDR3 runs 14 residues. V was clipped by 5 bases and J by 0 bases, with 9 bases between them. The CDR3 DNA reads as TGTGCCAGCAGTTCGGTTGCTAGCACAGATACGCAGTATTTT. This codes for CASSSVASTDTQYF.

CDR3 nucleotides: TGCGCCAGCAGCTCCAGCGGGGGGCTTCAGTTCTTC. Protein sequence: CASSSSGGLQFF. The genes are TRBV5-1 and TRBJ2-1, with TRBD2 identical over 9 bases. This CDR3 region has 12 residues. Trimming removed 3 bases from V and 13 bases from J; junction bases left unmatched: 5. Germline-derived CDR1 and CDR2 are SGHRS and YFSETQ.

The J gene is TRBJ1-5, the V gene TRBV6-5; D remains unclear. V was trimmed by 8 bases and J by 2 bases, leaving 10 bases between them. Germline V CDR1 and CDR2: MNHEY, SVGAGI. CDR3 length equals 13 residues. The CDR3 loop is CASGPAGNQPQHF. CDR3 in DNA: TGTGCCAGCGGGCCCGCAGGCAATCAGCCCCAGCATTTT.

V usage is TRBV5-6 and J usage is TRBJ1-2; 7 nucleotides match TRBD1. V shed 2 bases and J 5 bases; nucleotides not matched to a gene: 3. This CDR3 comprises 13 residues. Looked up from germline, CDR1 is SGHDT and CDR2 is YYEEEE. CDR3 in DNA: TGTGCCAGCAGCTTCCAGGGGGAGTATGGCTACACCTTC. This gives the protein CASSFQGEYGYTF.

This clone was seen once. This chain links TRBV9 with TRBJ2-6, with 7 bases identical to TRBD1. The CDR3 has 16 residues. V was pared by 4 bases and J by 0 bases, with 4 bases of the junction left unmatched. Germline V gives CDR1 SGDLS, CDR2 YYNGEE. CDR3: CASSLNRGSGANVLTF. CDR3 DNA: TGTGCCAGCAGCCTCAACAGGGGCTCTGGGGCCAACGTCCTGACTTTC.

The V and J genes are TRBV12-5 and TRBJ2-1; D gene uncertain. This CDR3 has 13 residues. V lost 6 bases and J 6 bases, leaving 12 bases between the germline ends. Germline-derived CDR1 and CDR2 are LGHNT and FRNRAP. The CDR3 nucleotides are TGTGCTAGTGGACTCCCAAACGGCAATGAGCAGTTCTTC. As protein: CASGLPNGNEQFF.

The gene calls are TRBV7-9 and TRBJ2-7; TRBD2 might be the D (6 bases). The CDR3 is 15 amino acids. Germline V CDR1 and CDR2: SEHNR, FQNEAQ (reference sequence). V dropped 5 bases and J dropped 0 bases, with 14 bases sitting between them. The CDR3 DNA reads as TGTGCCAGCAGCGGGGCGGGGCGGGGCTCCTACGAGCAGTACTTC. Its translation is CASSGAGRGSYEQYF.

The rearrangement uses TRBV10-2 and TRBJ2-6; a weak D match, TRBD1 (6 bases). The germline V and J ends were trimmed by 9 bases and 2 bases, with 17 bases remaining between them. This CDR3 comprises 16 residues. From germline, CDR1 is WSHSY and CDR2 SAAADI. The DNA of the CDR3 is TGCGCCAGGGCTGTCGGCAGGGGCACTGGGGCCAACGTCCTGACTTTC. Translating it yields CARAVGRGTGANVLTF.

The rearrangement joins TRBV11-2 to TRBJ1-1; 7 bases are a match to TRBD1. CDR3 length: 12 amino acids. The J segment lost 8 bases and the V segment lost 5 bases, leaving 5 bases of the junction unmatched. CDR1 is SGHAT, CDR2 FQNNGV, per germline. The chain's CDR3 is CASSLLTGEAFF. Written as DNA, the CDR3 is TGTGCCAGCAGCCTTTTGACAGGGGAAGCTTTCTTT.

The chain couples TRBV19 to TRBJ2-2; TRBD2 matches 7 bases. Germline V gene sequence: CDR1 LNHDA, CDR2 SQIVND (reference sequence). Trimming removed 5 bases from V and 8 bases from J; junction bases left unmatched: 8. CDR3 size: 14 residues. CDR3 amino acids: CASSPDGRAGELFF. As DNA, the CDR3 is TGTGCCAGTAGTCCCGATGGGAGGGCTGGGGAGCTGTTTTTT.

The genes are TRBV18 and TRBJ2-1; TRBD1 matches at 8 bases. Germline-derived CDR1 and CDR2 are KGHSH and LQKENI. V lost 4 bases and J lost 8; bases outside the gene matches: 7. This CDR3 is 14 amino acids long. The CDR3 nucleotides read TGTGCCAGCTCACTCCAGGGGGCGAAGGATGAGCAGTTCTTC. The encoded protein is CASSLQGAKDEQFF.

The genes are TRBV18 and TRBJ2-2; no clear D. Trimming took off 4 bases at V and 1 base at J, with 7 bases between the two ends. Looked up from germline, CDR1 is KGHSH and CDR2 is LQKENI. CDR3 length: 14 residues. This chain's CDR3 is CASSLTGNTGELFF. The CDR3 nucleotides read TGTGCCAGCTCACTTACTGGGAACACCGGGGAGCTGTTTTTT. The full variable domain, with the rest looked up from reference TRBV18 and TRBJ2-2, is NAGVMQNPRHLVRRRGQEARLRCSPMKGHSHVYWYRQLPEEGLKFMVYLQKENIIDESGMPKERFSAEFPKEGPSILRIQQVVRGDSAAYFCASSLTGNTGELFFGEGSRLTVL.